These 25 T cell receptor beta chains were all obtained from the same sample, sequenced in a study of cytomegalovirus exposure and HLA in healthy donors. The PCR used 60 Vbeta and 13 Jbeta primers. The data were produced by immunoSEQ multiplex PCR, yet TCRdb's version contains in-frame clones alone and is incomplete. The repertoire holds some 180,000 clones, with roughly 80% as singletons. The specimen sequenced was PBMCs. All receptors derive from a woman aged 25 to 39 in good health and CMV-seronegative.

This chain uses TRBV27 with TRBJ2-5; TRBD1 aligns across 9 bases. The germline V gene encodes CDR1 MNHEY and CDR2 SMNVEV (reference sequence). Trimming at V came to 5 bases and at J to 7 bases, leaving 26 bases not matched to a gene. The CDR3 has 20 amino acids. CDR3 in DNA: TGTGCCAGCAGTCCCAAGGCCCCGGGACAGGGAATCTCGGTCAGGACGACCCAGTACTTC. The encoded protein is CASSPKAPGQGISVRTTQYF.

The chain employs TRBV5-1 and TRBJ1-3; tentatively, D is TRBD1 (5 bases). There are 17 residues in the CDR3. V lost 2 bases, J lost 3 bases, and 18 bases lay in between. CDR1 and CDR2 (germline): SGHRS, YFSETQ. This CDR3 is CASSFGRDGAGGNTIYF. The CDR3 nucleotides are TGCGCCAGCAGCTTCGGTAGGGATGGGGCCGGTGGAAACACCATATATTTT. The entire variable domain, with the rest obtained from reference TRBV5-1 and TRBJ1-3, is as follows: KAGVTQTPRYLIKTRGQQVTLSCSPISGHRSVSWYQQTPGQGLQFLFEYFSETQRNKGNFPGRFSGRQFSNSRSEMNVSTLELGDSALYLCASSFGRDGAGGNTIYFGEGSWLTVV.

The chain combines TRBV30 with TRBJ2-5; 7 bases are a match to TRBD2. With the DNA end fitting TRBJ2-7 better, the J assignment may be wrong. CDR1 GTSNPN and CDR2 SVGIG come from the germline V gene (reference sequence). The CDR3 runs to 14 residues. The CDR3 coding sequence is TGTGCCTGGAGTCGCGCTAGCGGTTCCTACGAGCAGTACTTC. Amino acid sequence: CAWSRASGSYEQYF.

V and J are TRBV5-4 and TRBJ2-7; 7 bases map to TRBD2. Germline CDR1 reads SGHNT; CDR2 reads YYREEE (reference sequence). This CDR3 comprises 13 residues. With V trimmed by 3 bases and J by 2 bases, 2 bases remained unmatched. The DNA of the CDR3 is TGTGCCAGCAGCTACGGACTAGCCTACGAGCAGTACTTC. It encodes CASSYGLAYEQYF.

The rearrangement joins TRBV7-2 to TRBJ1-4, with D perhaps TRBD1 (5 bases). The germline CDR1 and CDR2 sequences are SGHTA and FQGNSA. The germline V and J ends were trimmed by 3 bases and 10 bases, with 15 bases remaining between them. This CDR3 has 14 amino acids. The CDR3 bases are TGTGCCAGCAGCTTGGGGCCAGGCACCGGAAAACTGTTTTTT. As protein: CASSLGPGTGKLFF.

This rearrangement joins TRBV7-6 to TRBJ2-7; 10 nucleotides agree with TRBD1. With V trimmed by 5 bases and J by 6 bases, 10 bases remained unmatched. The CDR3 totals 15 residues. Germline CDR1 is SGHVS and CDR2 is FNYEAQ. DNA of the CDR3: TGTGCCAGCAGCCTCTCCGGGACAGGGGCCAGCGAGCAGTACTTC. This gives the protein CASSLSGTGASEQYF.

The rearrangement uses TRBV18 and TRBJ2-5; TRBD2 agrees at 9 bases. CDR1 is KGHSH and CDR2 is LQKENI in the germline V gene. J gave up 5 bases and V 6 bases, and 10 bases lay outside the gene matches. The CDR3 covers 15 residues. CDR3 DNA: TGTGCCAGCTCTCGACTAGCGGAGTGGTGGGAGACCCAGTACTTC. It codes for CASSRLAEWWETQYF. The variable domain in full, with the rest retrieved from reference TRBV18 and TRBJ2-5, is NAGVMQNPRHLVRRRGQEARLRCSPMKGHSHVYWYRQLPEEGLKFMVYLQKENIIDESGMPKERFSAEFPKEGPSILRIQQVVRGDSAAYFCASSRLAEWWETQYFGPGTRLLVL.

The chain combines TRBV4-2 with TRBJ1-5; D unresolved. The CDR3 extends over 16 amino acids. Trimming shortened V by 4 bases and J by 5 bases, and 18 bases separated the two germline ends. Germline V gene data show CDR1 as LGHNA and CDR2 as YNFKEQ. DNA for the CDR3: TGTGCCAGCAGCCCTAGACTTGGTGGAGACTATCAGCCCCAGCATTTT. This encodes CASSPRLGGDYQPQHF.

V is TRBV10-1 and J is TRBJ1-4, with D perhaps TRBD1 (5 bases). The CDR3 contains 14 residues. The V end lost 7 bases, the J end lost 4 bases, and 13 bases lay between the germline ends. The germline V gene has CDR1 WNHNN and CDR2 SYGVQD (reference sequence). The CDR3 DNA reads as TGCGCCAGCACTGGTTCAGACAGTAATGAAAAACTGTTTTTT. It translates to CASTGSDSNEKLFF.

The CDR3 DNA reads as TGTGCCAGCAGCCTACGGACTGTTACCGATTTTTACAATGAGCAGTTCTTC. It codes for CASSLRTVTDFYNEQFF. The genes are TRBV7-6 and TRBJ2-1, with D possibly being TRBD2 (5 bases). V was pared by 5 bases and J by 4 bases, with 21 bases between. CDR1 and CDR2 (germline): SGHVS, FNYEAQ. CDR3 length: 17 amino acids.

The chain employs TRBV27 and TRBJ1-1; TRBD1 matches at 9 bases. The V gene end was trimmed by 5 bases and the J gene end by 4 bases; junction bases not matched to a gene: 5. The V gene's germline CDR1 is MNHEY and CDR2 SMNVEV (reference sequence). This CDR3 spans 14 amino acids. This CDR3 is CASSTQGAGTEAFF. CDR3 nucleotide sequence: TGTGCCAGCAGTACACAGGGGGCTGGCACTGAAGCTTTCTTT.

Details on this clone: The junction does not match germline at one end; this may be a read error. In DNA form, the CDR3 reads TGTGCCAGCAGCTTATCCCAGACAGGCCCCCCGAGCTTC. Its translation: CASSLSQTGPPSF. The rearrangement uses TRBV7-2 and TRBJ1-2; possible D gene TRBD1, 6 bases. Germline CDR1 SGHTA, CDR2 FQGNSA. CDR3 length: 13 amino acids.

The CDR3 protein is CAWGAWLSQNSPLHF. The CDR3 nucleotides read TGTGCCTGGGGGGCTTGGTTGAGTCAAAATTCACCCCTCCACTTT. The chain employs TRBV30 and TRBJ1-6; D possibly corresponds to TRBD1 (5 bases). CDR3 length equals 15 residues. Trimming took 5 bases from V and 7 from J, leaving 18 bases between them. CDR1 and CDR2 (germline): GTSNPN, SVGIG (reference sequence).

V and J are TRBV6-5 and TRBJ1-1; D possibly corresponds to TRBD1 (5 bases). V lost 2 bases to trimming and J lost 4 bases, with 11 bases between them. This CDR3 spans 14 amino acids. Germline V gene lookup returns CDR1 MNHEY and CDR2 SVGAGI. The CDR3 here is CASSYGVGGTEAFF. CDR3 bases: TGTGCCAGCAGTTACGGGGTGGGGGGCACTGAAGCTTTCTTT.

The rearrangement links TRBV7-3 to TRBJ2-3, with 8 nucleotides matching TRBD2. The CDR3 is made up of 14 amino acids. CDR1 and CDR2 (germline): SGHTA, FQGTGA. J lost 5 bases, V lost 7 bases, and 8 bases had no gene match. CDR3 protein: CASNAGGYLDTQYF. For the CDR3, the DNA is TGTGCCAGCAATGCGGGGGGATATTTAGATACGCAGTATTTT.

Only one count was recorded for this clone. CDR3 DNA: TGTGCCAGCAGTTTATCCGACACAGGGGATAAAAACACTGAAGCTTTCTTT. This codes for CASSLSDTGDKNTEAFF. The genes are TRBV28 and TRBJ1-1, with 7 bases lining up with TRBD1. CDR3 size: 17 residues. Germline lookup yields CDR1 MDHEN and CDR2 SYDVKM. The J segment lost 2 bases and the V segment lost 1 base, leaving 10 bases of the junction unmatched.

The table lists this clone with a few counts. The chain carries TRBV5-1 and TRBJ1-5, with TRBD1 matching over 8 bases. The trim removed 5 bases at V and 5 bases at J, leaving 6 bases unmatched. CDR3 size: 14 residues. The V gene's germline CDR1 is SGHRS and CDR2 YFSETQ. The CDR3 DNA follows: TGCGCCAGCAGACCTGGACAGGGCGATCAGCCCCAGCATTTT. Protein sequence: CASRPGQGDQPQHF.

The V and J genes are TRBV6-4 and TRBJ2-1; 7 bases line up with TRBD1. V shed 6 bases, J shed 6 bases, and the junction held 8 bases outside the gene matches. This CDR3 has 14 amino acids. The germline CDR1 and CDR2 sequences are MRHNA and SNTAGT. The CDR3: CASSPGTVPNEQFF. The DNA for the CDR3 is TGTGCCAGCAGCCCCGGGACAGTACCCAATGAGCAGTTCTTC.

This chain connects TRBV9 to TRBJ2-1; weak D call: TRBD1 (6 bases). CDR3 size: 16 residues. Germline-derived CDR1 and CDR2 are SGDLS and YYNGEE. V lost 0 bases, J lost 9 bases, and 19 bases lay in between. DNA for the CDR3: TGTGCCAGCAGCGTAGGCCGTACAGGGAAATTGGCTGAGCAGTTCTTC. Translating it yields CASSVGRTGKLAEQFF.

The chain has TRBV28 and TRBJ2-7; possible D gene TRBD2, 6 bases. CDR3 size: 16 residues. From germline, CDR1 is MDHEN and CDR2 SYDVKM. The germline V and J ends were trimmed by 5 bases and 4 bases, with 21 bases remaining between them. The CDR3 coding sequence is TGTGCCAGCAGTACTCTTATAGCGGAGCGGTCTTACGAGCAGTACTTC. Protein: CASSTLIAERSYEQYF.

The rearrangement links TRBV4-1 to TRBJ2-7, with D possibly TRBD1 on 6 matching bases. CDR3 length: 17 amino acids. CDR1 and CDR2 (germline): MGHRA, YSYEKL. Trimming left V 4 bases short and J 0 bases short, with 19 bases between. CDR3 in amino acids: CASSRQRSWDNSYEQYF. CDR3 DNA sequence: TGCGCCAGCAGCCGGCAACGAAGCTGGGACAACTCCTACGAGCAGTACTTC.

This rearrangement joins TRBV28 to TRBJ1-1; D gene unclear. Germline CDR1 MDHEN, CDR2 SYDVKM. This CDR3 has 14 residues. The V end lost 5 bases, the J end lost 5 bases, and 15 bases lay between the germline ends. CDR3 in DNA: TGTGCCAGCAGTGCCCACGGGGTGGGGACTGAAGCTTTCTTT. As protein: CASSAHGVGTEAFF.

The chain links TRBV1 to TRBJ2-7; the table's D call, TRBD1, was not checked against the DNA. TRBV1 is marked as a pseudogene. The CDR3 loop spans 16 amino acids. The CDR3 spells CTSSYTRKGNLGEQYF. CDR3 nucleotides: TGCACCAGCAGCTACACACGCAAGGGGAACTTGGGCGAGCAGTACTTC.

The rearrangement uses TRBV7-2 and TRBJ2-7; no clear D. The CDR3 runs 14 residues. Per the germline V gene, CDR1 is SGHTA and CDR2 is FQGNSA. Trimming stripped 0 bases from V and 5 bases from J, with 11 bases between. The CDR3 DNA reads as TGTGCCAGCAGCTTAGCTACCAGGCTCGACGAGCAGTACTTC. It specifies CASSLATRLDEQYF.

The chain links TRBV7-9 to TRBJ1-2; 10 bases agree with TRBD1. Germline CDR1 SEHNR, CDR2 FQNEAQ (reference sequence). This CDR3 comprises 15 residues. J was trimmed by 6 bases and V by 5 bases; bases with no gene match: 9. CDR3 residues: CASSIRDRGYNGYTF. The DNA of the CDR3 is TGTGCCAGCAGCATAAGGGACAGGGGCTACAATGGCTACACCTTC.